What follows are 5 T cell receptor beta chains derived from one specimen sequenced in a study of blood T cell repertoires in COVID-19. Libraries were prepared by immunoSEQ multiplex PCR; TCRdb keeps only in-frame clonotypes and omits some of them. The data contain some 240,000 clones, 70% to 90% of them singletons. The material sequenced was PBMCs or T cells enriched from blood (not recorded which). The receptors stem from a woman between 45 and 60 years old who had been exposed to COVID-19.

The rearrangement links TRBV24-1 to TRBJ2-1, with D perhaps TRBD1 (5 bases). The germline CDR1 and CDR2 sequences are KGHDR and SFDVKD. Trimming cost V 12 bases and J 3 bases, with 20 bases left between them. CDR3 size: 15 residues. The CDR3 DNA is TGTGCCCCCCCCAAACAGGAGCTGGACTACAATGAGCAGTTCTTC. Protein sequence: CAPPKQELDYNEQFF.

The V and J genes are TRBV5-6 and TRBJ1-1; TRBD1 matches 9 bases. Germline lookup yields CDR1 SGHDT and CDR2 YYEEEE. The CDR3 sequence is 14 residues long. Trimming took 5 bases from V and 0 from J; bases not matched to a gene: 2. In DNA, the CDR3 is TGTGCCAGCAGGTACAGGGGGCTGAACACTGAAGCTTTCTTT. This sequence encodes CASRYRGLNTEAFF.

This clone was recorded a few times. Here the CDR3 DNA reads TGTGCCAGCAGCTTAGTCCAGGGTGGGGGGGCCTTAGGCAATGAGCAGTTCTTC. It yields the protein CASSLVQGGGALGNEQFF. This sequence joins TRBV7-6 and TRBJ2-1; a weak D match, TRBD2 (7 bases). The V gene lost 1 base and the J gene lost 6 bases, with 22 bases spanning the gap. Per the germline V gene, CDR1 is SGHVS and CDR2 is FNYEAQ. The CDR3 is 18 residues long. Together with reference TRBV7-6 and TRBJ2-1, the CDR3 gives the full variable domain: GAGVSQSPRYKVTKRGQDVALRCDPISGHVSLYWYRQALGQGPEFLTYFNYEAQQDKSGLPNDRFSAERPEGSISTLTIQRTEQRDSAMYRCASSLVQGGGALGNEQFFGPGTRLTVL.

The chain couples TRBV7-2 to TRBJ2-4, with 7 nucleotides matching TRBD2. The CDR3 length is 13 residues. The junction had 0 bases not matched to a gene; V was cut back by 2 bases and J by 5 bases. The germline V gene encodes CDR1 SGHTA and CDR2 FQGNSA. CDR3 sequence: CASSLLAENIQYF. In DNA, the CDR3 is TGTGCCAGCAGCTTACTAGCGGAAAACATTCAGTACTTC.

This sequence joins TRBV2 and TRBJ2-2; 8 nucleotides align to TRBD1. There are 16 residues in the CDR3. Germline V gives CDR1 SNHLY, CDR2 FYNNEI. J was trimmed by 1 base and V by 6 bases; bases with no gene match: 7. DNA for the CDR3: TGTGCCAGCAGCGGACGACAGGGGAGGAACACCGGGGAGCTGTTTTTT. It yields the protein CASSGRQGRNTGELFF.